One and the same sample provided the 5 T cell receptor beta chains below, sequenced in a study of Ad26.COV2.S vaccination and SARS-CoV-2 variants. Treatment reported: some 20 received Ad26.COV2.S at low or high dose, single or two shots; about five received placebo; per-sample allocation not given. Samples analyzed were those drawn on day 63 after the first vaccine or placebo injection. The method was immunoSEQ multiplex PCR; TCRdb's version includes in-frame clones alone and lacks a portion of them. The sample records almost 400,000 clones, around 91% being singletons. Specimen: peripheral blood, collected in a trial of Ad26.COV2.S vaccine versus placebo. These receptor sequences come from a person aged 18-65 years who received the Ad26.COV2.S COVID-19 vaccine or a placebo.

This chain uses TRBV27 with TRBJ2-7, with 16 bases matching TRBD2. This CDR3 is 18 amino acids long. CDR1 and CDR2 from the germline V gene are MNHEY and SMNVEV (reference sequence). V trimming: 5 bases; J trimming: 3 bases; junction bases outside the gene matches: 10. In DNA form, the CDR3 reads TGTGCCAGCAGTCCACCGGGACTAGCGGGAGGGCCCTACTACGAGCAGTACTTC. This gives the protein CASSPPGLAGGPYYEQYF.

The DNA of the CDR3 is TGTGCCAGCAGTTTCTTCAAGGCTCAACCCCTCCACTTT. It is translated as CASSFFKAQPLHF. V usage is TRBV12-3 or TRBV12-4 and J usage is TRBJ1-6; D remains ambiguous. Trimming removed 3 bases from V and 12 bases from J, with 12 bases in between. This CDR3 region has 13 residues.

The chain has TRBV30 and TRBJ1-2, with D possibly being TRBD1 (5 bases). V lost 0 bases and J 7 bases, leaving 12 bases between the germline ends. The CDR3 loop spans 13 amino acids. CDR1 and CDR2 from the germline V gene are GTSNPN and SVGIG (reference sequence). In DNA form, the CDR3 reads TGTGCCTGGAGTGTACACGGGGGTGGTGGCTACACCTTC. Translated: CAWSVHGGGGYTF.

The J gene is TRBJ2-7, the V gene TRBV10-2; D is possibly TRBD1 or TRBD2 (5 bases each). V was shortened by 8 bases and J by 7 bases, with 9 bases between the two germline ends. Looked up from germline, CDR1 is WSHSY and CDR2 is SAAADI. The length of the CDR3 is 10 residues. CDR3: CASGDLEQYF. For the CDR3, the DNA is TGCGCCAGCGGGGACCTTGAGCAGTACTTC.

This chain links TRBV29-1 with TRBJ2-7; D is tentatively TRBD1 or TRBD2 (5 bases each). Germline values: CDR1 SQVTM, CDR2 ANQGSEA. The CDR3 has 14 amino acids. The germline V and J ends were trimmed by 5 bases and 4 bases, with 18 bases remaining between them. Here the CDR3 DNA reads TGCAGCGTTCAAACGGGGCCGGCGGGTTACGAGCAGTACTTC. Protein: CSVQTGPAGYEQYF.